This T cell receptor beta chain is from a study of identical twins. Healthy Caucasians supplied all donations. The CDR3 is 15 amino acids. V lost 0 bases and J lost 6, with 12 bases in between. Per germline, CDR1 MGHRA and CDR2 YSYEKL. This clonotype was found many times. Its antigen is unknown. Study results and limitations: In beta out-of-frame sequences, the excess sharing between twins was weaker. Because invariant MAIT and iNKT cells could be present, zero-insertion analyses could be partly confounded.

Carrying unique molecular identifiers, the cDNA also gained a universal primer site through template switching. TCRdb re-called the 5' RACE reads with MiXCR, one entry per CDR3 protein. The top ten hold about a tenth of the sample, which has some 240,000 distinct CDR3 sequences, 10% to 13% seen once. V usage is TRBV4-1 and J usage is TRBJ1-5, with a tentative D call TRBD1 (5 bases). The receptor's source is a man aged 45-65 years in good health. The sample comprised memory T cells sorted from blood. The DNA for the CDR3 is TGCGCCAGCAGCCAAGATCGGAGGGGCTCTCAGCCCCAGCATTTT. Its protein product is CASSQDRRGSQPQHF.